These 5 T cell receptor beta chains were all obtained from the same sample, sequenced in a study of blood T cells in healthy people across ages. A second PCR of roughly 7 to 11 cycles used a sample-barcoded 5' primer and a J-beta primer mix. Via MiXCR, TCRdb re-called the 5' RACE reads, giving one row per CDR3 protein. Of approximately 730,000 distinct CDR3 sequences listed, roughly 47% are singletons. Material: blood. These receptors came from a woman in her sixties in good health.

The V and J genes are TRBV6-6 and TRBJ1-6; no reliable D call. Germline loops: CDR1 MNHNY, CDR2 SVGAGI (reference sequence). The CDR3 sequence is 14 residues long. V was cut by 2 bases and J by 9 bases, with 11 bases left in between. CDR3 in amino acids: CASSYMEESSPLHF. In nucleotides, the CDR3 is TGTGCCAGCAGTTACATGGAGGAGAGTTCACCCCTCCACTTT.

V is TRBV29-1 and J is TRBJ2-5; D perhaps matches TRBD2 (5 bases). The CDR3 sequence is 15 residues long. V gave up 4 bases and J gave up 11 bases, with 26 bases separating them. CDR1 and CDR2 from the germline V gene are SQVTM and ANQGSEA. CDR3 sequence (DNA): TGCAGCGTTGTTGGAGGTTCGGGGTCCTACAATGAGCAGTACTTC. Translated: CSVVGGSGSYNEQYF.

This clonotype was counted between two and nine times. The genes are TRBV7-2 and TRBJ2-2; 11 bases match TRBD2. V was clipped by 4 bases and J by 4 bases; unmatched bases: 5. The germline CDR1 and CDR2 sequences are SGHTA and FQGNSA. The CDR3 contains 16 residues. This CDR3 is CASSSRTSGLTGELFF. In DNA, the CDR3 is TGTGCCAGCAGCTCTCGGACTAGCGGGCTCACCGGGGAGCTGTTTTTT.

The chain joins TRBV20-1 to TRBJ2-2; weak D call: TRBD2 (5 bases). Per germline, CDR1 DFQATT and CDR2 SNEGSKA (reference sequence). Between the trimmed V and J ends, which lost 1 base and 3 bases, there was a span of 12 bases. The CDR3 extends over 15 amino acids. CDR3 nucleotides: TGCAGTGCTAGAGTGGTCCTCGGGGACACCGGGGAGCTGTTTTTT. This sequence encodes CSARVVLGDTGELFF.

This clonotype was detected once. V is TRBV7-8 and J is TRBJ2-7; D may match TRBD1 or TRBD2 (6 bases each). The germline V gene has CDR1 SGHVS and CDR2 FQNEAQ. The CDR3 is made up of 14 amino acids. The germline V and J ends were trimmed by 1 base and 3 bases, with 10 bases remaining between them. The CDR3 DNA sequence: TGTGCCAGCAGCTTAGGGAGGGGACACTACGAGCAGTACTTC. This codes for CASSLGRGHYEQYF. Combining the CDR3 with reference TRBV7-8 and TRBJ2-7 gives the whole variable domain GAGVSQSPRYKVAKRGQDVALRCDPISGHVSLFWYQQALGQGPEFLTYFQNEAQLDKSGLPSDRFFAERPEGSVSTLKIQRTQQEDSAVYLCASSLGRGHYEQYFGPGTRLTVT.